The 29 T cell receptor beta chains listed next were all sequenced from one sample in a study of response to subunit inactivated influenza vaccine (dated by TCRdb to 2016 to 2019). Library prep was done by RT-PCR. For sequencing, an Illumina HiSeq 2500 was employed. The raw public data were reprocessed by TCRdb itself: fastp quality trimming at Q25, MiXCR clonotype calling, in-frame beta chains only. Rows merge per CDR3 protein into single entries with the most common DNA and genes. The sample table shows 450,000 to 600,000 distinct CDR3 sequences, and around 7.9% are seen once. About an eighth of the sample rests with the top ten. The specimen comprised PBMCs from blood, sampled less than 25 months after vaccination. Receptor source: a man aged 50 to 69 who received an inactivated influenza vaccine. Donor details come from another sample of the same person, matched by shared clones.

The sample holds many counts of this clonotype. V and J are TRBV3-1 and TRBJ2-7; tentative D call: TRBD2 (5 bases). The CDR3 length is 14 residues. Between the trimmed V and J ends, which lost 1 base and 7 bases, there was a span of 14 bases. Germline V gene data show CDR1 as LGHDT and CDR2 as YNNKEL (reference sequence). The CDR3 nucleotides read TGTGCCAGCAGCCAAGTGAGGAGGTCTAATGAGCAGTACTTC. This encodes CASSQVRRSNEQYF.

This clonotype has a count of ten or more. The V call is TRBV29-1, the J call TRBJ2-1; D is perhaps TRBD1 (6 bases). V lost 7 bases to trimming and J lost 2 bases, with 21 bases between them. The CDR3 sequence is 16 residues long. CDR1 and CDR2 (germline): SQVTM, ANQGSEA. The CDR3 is CSALPPGEFTYNEQFF. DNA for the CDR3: TGCAGCGCCTTACCCCCAGGGGAGTTTACCTACAATGAGCAGTTCTTC.

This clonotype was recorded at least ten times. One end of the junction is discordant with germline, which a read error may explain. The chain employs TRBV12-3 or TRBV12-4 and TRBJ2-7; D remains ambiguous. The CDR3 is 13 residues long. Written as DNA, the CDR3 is TGTGCCAGCAGCTTAGGCAGAACCTACGAGCAGTACTTC. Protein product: CASSLGRTYEQYF.

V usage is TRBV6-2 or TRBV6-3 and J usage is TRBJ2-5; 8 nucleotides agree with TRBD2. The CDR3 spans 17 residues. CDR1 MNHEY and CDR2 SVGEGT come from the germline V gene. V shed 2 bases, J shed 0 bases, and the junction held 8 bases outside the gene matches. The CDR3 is CASSYSILAEYQETQYF. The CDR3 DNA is TGTGCCAGCAGTTACAGCATACTAGCGGAGTACCAAGAGACCCAGTACTTC.

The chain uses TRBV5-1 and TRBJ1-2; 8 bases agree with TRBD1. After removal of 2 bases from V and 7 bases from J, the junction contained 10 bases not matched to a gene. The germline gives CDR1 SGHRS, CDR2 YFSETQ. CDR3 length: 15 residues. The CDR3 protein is CASSFRDRSFSGYTF. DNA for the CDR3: TGCGCCAGCAGCTTCCGGGACAGGTCTTTCTCTGGCTACACCTTC.

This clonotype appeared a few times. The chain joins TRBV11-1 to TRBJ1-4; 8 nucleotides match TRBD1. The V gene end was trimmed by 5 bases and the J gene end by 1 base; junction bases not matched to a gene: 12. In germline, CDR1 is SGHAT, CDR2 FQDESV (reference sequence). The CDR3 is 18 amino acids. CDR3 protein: CASSPTIAGGLTNEKLFF. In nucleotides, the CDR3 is TGTGCCAGCAGCCCCACAATTGCAGGGGGCCTAACTAATGAAAAACTGTTTTTT.

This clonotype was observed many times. The CDR3 bases are TGTGCCACACAGGGTACGACCGAGCAGTACTTC. It yields the protein CATQGTTEQYF. The V and J genes are TRBV6-6 and TRBJ2-7; weak D call: TRBD1 (6 bases). Germline V gene lookup returns CDR1 MNHNY and CDR2 SVGAGI (reference sequence). V shed 10 bases and J shed 6 bases, with 13 bases lying between them. The CDR3 totals 11 residues.

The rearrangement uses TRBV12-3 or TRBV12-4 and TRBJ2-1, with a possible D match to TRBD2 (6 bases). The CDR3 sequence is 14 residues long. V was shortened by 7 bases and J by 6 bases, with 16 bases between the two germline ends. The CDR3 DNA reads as TGTGCCAGCAAATGGGAGGCGGGGCGCAATGAGCAGTTCTTC. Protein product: CASKWEAGRNEQFF.

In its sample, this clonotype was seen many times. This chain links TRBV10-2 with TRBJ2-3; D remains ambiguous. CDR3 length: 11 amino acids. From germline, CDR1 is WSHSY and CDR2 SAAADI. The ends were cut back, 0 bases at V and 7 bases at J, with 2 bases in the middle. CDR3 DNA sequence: TGCGCCAGCAGTGAGTCAAATACGCAGTATTTT. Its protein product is CASSESNTQYF.

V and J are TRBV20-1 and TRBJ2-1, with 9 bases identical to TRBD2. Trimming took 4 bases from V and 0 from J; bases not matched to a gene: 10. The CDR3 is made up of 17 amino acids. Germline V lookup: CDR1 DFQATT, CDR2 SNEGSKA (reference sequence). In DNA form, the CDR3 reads TGCAGTGCTACCTCCGCGGGGGGGCCCCACTCCTACAATGAGCAGTTCTTC. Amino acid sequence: CSATSAGGPHSYNEQFF.

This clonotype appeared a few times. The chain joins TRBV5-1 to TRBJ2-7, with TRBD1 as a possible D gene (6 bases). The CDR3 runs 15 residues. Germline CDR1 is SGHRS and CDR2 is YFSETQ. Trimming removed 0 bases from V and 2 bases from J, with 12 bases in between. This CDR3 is CASSLDGTRTYEQYF. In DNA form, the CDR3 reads TGCGCCAGCAGCTTGGATGGGACACGTACCTACGAGCAGTACTTC.

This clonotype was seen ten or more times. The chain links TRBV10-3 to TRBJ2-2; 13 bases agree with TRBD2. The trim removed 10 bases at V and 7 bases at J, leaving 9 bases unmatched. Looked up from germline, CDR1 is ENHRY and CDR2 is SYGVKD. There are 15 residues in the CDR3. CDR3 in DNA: TGTGCCACCCAAGGGACTAGCGGGAATAACGGGGAGCTGTTTTTT. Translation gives CATQGTSGNNGELFF.

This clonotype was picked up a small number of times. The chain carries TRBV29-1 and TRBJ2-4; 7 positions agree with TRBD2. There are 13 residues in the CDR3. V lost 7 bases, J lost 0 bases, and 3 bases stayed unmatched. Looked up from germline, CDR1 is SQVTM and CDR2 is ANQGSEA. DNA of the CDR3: TGCAGCGCGGGGGGACGAGCCAAAAACATTCAGTACTTC. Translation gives CSAGGRAKNIQYF.

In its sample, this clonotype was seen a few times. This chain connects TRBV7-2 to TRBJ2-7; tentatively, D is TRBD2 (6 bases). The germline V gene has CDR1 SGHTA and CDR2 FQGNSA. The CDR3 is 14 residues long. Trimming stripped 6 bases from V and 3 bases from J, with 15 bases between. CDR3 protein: CASRRDDHYYEQYF. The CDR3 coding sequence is TGTGCCAGCAGGCGGGACGACCACTACTACGAGCAGTACTTC.

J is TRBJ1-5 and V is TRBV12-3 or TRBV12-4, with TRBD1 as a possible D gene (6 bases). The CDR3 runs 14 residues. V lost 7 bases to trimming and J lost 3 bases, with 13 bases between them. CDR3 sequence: CASTTQGHNQPQHF. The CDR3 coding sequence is TGTGCCAGCACCACGCAGGGGCACAATCAGCCCCAGCATTTT.

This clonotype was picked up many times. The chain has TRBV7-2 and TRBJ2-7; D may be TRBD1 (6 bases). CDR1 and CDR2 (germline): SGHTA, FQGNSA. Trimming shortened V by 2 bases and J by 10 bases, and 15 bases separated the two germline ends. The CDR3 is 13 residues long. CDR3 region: CASSLTGTQDQYF. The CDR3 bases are TGTGCCAGCAGCTTAACAGGGACCCAAGATCAGTACTTC.

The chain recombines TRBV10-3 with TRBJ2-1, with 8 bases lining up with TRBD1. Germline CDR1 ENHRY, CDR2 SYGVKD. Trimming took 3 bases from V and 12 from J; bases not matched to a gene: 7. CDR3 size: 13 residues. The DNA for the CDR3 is TGTGCCATCAGTGAAAAGGACAGGGTATCGCAGTTCTTC. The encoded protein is CAISEKDRVSQFF.

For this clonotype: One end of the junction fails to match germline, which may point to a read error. The CDR3 is CSVRRRTLETQYF. DNA of the CDR3: TGCAGTGTTAGACGGAGGACTCTGGAGACCCAGTACTTC. The V call is TRBV20-1, the J call TRBJ2-5; the D gene is possibly TRBD2 (5 bases). The CDR3 has 13 amino acids. In germline, CDR1 is DFQATT, CDR2 SNEGSKA (reference sequence).

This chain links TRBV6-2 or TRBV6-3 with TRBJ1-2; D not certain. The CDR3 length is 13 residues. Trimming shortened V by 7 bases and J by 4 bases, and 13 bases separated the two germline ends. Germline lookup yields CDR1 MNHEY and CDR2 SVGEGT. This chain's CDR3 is CASTLLARYGYTF. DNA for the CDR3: TGTGCCAGCACCCTACTCGCCCGCTATGGCTACACCTTC.

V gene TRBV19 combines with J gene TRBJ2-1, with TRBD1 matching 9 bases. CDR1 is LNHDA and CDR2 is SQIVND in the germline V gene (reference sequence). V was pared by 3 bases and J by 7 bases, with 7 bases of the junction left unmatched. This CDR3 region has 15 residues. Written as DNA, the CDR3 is TGTGCCAGTAGTATTGGGACAGGGTTAATAAATGAGCAGTTCTTC. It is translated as CASSIGTGLINEQFF.

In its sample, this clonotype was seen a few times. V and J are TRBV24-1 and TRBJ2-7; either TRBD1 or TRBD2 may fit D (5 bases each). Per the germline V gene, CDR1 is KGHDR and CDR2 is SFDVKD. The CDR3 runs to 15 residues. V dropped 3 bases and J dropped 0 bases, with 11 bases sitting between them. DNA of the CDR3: TGTGCCACCAGTGATGGGGGTTTAAGCTCCTACGAGCAGTACTTC. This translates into CATSDGGLSSYEQYF.

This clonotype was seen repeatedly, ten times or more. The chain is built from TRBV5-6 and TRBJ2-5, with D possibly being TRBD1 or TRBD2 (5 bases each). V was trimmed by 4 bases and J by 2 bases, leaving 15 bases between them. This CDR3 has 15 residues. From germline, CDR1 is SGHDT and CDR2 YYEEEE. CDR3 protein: CASSPPGTAQETQYF. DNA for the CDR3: TGTGCCAGCAGCCCACCCGGGACGGCTCAAGAGACCCAGTACTTC.

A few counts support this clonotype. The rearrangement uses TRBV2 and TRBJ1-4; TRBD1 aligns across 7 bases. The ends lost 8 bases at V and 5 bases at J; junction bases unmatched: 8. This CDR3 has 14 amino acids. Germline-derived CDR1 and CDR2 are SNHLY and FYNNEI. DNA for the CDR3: TGTGCCAGCCGAATAGGGACAGTAAATGAAAAACTGTTTTTT. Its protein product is CASRIGTVNEKLFF.

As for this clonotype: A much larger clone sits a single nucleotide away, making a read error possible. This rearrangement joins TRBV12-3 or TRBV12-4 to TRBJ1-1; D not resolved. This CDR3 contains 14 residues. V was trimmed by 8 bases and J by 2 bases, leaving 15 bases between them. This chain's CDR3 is CASLPHGSNTEAFF. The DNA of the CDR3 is TGTGCCAGCCTCCCGCACGGATCCAACACTGAAGCTTTCTTT.

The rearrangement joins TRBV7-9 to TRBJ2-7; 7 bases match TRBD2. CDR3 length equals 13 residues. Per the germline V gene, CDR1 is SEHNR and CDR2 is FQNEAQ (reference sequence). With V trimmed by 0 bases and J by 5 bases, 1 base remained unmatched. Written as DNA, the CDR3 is TGTGCCAGCAGCTTAGCAGCGGGGAACGAGCAGTACTTC. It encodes CASSLAAGNEQYF.

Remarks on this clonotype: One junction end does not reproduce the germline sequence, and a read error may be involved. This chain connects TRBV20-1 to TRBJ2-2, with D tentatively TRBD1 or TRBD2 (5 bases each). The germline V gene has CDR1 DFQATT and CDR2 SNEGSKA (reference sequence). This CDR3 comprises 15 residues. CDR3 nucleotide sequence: TGCAGTGCTTACCGGGACGGCTTGAACACCGGGGACCTGTTTTTT. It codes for CSAYRDGLNTGDLFF.

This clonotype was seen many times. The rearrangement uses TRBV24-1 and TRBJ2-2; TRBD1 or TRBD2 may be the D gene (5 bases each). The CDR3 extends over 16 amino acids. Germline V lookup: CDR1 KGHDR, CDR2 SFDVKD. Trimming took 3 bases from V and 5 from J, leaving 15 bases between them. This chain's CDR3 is CATSDARDRITGELFF. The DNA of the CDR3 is TGTGCCACCAGTGATGCCCGGGACCGCATAACCGGGGAGCTGTTTTTT.

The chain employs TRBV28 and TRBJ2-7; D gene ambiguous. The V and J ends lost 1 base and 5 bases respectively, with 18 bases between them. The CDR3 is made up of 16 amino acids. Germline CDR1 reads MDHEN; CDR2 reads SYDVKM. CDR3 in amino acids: CASSLFGGARLNEQYF. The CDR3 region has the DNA TGTGCCAGCAGTTTATTCGGTGGAGCCCGGCTGAACGAGCAGTACTTC.

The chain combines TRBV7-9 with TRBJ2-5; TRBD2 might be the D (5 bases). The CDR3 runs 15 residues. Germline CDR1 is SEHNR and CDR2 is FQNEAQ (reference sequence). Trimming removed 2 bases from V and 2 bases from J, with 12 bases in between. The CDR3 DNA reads TGTGCCAGCAGCTTATCGGGGAATCTTCAAGAGACCCAGTACTTC. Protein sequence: CASSLSGNLQETQYF.